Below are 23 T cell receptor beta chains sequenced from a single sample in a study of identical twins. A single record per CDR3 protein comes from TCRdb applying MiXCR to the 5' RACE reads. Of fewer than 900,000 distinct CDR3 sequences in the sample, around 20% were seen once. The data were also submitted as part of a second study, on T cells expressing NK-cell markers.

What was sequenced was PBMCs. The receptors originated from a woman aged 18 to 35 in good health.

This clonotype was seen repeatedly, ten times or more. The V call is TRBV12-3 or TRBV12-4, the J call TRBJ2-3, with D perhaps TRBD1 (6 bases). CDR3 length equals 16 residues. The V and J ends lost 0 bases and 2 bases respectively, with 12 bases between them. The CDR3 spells CASSLAAGVATDTQYF. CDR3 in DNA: TGTGCCAGCAGTTTAGCGGCAGGGGTGGCCACAGATACGCAGTATTTT.

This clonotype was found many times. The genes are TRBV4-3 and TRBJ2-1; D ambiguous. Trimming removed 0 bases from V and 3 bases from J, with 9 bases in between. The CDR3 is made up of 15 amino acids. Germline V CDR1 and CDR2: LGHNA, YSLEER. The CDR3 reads CASSQDRLLYNEQFF. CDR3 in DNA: TGCGCCAGCAGCCAAGACAGACTCCTCTACAATGAGCAGTTCTTC.

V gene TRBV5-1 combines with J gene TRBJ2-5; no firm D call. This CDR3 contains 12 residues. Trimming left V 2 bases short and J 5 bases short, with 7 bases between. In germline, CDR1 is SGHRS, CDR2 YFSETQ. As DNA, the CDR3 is TGCGCCAGCAGCTTTTTCCGGGAGACCCAGTACTTC. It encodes CASSFFRETQYF.

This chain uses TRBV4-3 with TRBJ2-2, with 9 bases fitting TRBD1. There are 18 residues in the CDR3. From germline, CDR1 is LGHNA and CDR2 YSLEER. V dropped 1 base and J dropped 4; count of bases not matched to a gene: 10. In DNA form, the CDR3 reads TGCGCCAGCAGCCAAGGTGCAGGGACAGGGTGGACCACCGGGGAGCTGTTTTTT. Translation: CASSQGAGTGWTTGELFF.

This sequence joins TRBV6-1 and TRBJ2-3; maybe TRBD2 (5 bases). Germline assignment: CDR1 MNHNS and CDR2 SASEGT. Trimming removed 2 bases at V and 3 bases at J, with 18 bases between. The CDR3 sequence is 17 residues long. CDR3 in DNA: TGTGCCAGCAGTGAACGGAGGACCCCAGAGGCGACAGATACGCAGTATTTT. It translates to CASSERRTPEATDTQYF.

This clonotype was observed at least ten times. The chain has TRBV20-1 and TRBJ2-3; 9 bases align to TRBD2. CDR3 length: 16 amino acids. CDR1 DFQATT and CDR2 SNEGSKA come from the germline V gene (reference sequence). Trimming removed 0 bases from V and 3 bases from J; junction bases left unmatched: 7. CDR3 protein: CSARDPAGGRTDTQYF. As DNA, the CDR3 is TGCAGTGCTAGAGATCCAGCGGGGGGAAGGACAGATACGCAGTATTTT.

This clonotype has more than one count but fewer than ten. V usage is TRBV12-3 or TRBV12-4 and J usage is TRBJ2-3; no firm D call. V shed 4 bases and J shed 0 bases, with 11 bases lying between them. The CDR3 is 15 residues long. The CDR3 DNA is TGTGCCAGCAGTTCATCCCTTACTAGCACAGATACGCAGTATTTT. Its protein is CASSSSLTSTDTQYF.

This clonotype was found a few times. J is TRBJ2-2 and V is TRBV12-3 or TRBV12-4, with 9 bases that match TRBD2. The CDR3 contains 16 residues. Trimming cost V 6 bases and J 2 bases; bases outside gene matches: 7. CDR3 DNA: TGTGCCAGCAGGGGAGGGACTAGCCTCAACACCGGGGAGCTGTTTTTT. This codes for CASRGGTSLNTGELFF.

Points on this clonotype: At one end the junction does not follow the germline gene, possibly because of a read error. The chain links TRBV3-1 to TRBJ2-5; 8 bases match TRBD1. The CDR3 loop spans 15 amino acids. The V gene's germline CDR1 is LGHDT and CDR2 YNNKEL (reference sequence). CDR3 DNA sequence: TGTGCCAGCTGCCAAGGACAGGGAGACCAAGAGACCCAGTACTTC. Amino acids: CASCQGQGDQETQYF.

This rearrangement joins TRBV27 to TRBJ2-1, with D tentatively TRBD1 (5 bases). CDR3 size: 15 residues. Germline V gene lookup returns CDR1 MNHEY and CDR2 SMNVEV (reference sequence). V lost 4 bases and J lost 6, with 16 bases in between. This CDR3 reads CASSSRAGLTNEQFF. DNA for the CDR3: TGTGCCAGCAGTTCAAGGGCAGGGTTAACCAATGAGCAGTTCTTC.

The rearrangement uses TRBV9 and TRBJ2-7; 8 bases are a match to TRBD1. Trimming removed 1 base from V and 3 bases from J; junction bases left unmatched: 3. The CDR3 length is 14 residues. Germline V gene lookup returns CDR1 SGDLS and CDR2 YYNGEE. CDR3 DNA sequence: TGTGCCAGCAGCGTATATGGACAGGGCTACGAGCAGTACTTC. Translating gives CASSVYGQGYEQYF.

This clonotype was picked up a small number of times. The CDR3 DNA reads as TGTGCCAGCAGTCTGGGGGACAGAACAGATACGCAGTATTTT. It encodes CASSLGDRTDTQYF. The rearrangement joins TRBV12-3 or TRBV12-4 to TRBJ2-3; 7 bases are shared with TRBD1. This CDR3 comprises 14 residues. V lost 5 bases, J lost 3 bases, and 5 bases stayed unmatched.

CDR3 sequence (DNA): TGTGCCAGCAGTCCCCCGGGCCGGGATTGGGTTGGGACCCAGTACTTC. This codes for CASSPPGRDWVGTQYF. The chain employs TRBV6-1 and TRBJ2-5; possible D gene TRBD2, 5 bases. Germline loops: CDR1 MNHNS, CDR2 SASEGT. Trimming removed 5 bases at V and 7 bases at J, with 23 bases between. The CDR3 length is 16 residues.

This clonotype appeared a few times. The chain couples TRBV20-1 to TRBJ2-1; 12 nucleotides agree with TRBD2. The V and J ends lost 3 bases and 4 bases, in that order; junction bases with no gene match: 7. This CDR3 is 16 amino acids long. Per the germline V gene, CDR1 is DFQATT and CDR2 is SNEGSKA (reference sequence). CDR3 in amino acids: CSASGTSGPPYNEQFF. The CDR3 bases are TGCAGTGCTAGCGGGACTAGCGGGCCTCCATACAATGAGCAGTTCTTC.

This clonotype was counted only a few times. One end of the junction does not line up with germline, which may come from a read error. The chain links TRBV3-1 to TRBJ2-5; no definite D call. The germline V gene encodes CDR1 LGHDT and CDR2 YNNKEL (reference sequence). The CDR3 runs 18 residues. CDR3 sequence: CASCQSILLWYQNETQYF. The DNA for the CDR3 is TGTGCCAGCTGCCAATCTATTTTGCTATGGTATCAGAATGAGACCCAGTACTTC.

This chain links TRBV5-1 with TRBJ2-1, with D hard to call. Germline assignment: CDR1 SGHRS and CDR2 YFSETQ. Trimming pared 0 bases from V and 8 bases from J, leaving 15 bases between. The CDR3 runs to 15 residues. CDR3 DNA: TGCGCCAGCAGCTTGGTGGCAGGATTGTATCATGAGCAGTTCTTC. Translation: CASSLVAGLYHEQFF. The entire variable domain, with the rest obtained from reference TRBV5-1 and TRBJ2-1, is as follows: KAGVTQTPRYLIKTRGQQVTLSCSPISGHRSVSWYQQTPGQGLQFLFEYFSETQRNKGNFPGRFSGRQFSNSRSEMNVSTLELGDSALYLCASSLVAGLYHEQFFGPGTRLTVL.

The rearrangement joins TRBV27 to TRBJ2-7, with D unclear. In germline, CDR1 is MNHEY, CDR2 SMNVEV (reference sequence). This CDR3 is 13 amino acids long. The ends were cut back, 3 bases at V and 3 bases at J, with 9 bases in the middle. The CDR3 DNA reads TGTGCCAGCAGTTTTCGATCGTTCTACGAGCAGTACTTC. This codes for CASSFRSFYEQYF.

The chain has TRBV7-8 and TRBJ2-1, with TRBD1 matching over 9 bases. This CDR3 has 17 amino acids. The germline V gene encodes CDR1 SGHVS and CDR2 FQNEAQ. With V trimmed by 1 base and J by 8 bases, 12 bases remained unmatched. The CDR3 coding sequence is TGTGCCAGCAGCTTAGGATGGTACGGGACAGGGATTGATGAGCAGTTCTTC. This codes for CASSLGWYGTGIDEQFF.

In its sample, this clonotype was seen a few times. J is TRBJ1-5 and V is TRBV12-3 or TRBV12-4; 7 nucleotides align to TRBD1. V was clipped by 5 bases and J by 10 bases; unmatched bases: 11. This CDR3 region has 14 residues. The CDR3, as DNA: TGTGCCAGCAGTCGCAGGGACAGTATGGATCCCCAGCATTTT. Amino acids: CASSRRDSMDPQHF.

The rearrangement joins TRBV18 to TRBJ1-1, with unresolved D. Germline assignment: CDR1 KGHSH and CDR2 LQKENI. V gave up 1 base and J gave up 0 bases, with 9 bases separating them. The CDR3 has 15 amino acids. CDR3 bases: TGTGCCAGCTCACCACGGACGGAGATGAACACTGAAGCTTTCTTT. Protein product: CASSPRTEMNTEAFF.

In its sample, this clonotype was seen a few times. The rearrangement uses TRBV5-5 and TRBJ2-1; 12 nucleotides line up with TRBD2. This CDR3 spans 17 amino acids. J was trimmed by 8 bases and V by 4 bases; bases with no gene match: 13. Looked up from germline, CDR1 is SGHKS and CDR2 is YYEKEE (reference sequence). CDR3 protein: CASSQLVTSGRLDEQFF. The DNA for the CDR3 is TGTGCCAGCAGCCAATTAGTCACTAGCGGGAGGTTGGATGAGCAGTTCTTC.

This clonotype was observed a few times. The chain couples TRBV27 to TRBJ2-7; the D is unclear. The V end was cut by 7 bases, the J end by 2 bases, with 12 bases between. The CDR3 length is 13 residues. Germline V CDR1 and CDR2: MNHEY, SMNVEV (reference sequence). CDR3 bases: TGTGCCAGCAAGGGTCTCTCAGCCTACGAGCAGTACTTC. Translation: CASKGLSAYEQYF.

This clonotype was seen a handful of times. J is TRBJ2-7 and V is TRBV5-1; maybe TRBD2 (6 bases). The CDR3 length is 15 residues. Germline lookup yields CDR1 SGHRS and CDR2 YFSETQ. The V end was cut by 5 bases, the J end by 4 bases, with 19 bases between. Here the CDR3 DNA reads TGCGCCAGCAGGGTTGAGAACTCCGCGGGGTACGAGCAGTACTTC. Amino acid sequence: CASRVENSAGYEQYF.